What follows are 8 T cell receptor beta chains derived from one specimen sequenced in a study of breast tumors, draining lymph nodes, adjacent tissues (dated by TCRdb to 2016 to 2017). The library was prepared using multiplex PCR. The data were produced on an Illumina HiSeq 2000. TCRdb reran the public reads through fastp at Q25 and MiXCR, keeping productive beta chains. Identical CDR3 proteins give one entry, which carries the most common genes and DNA. This sample holds about 230,000 distinct CDR3 sequences; 32% were observed only once. 1.4% of the sample belongs to the ten largest clones. The lymph node samples were taken from the axillary draining lymph nodes of breast cancer patients. Sequences were obtained from axillary lymph node tissue. These receptors were collected from a female donor with breast cancer. Some clones in this sample may be carry-over from other donors' samples.

This clonotype was seen at least ten times. CDR3 nucleotides: TGTGCCTCTTACAAGGGTGGCTACACCTTC. This translates into CASYKGGYTF. The chain carries TRBV30 and TRBJ1-2, with D unresolved. Trimming removed 7 bases at V and 7 bases at J, with 10 bases between. Germline CDR1 is GTSNPN and CDR2 is SVGIG (reference sequence). The CDR3 runs 10 residues. Full variable domain (missing parts from reference TRBV30 and TRBJ1-2): SQTIHQWPATLVQPVGSPLSLECTVEGTSNPNLYWYRQAAGRGLQLLFYSVGIGQISSEVPQNLSASRPQDRQFILSSKKLLLSDSGFYLCASYKGGYTFGSGTRLTVV.

This clonotype was recorded at least ten times. The chain links TRBV19 to TRBJ1-5; tentatively, D is TRBD1 (5 bases). V was trimmed by 5 bases and J by 0 bases, leaving 14 bases between them. Germline V gene sequence: CDR1 LNHDA, CDR2 SQIVND (reference sequence). The CDR3 is 16 residues long. In DNA form, the CDR3 reads TGTGCCAGTAGTCCCAGACAGACTCATAGCAATCAGCCCCAGCATTTT. Translated, it gives CASSPRQTHSNQPQHF.

This clonotype was seen only a few times. A much larger clone differs by one base, so this may be a read error. The V call is TRBV20-1, the J call TRBJ2-4; 11 positions match TRBD2. Germline-derived CDR1 and CDR2 are DFQATT and SNEGSKA (reference sequence). The CDR3 covers 17 residues. With 4 bases clipped from V and 0 bases from J, the junction kept 8 bases outside the gene matches. For the CDR3, the DNA is TGCAGTGCTACCGTAGCGGGAGGGGGATCAGCCAAAAACATTCAGTACTTC. Encoded protein: CSATVAGGGSAKNIQYF.

This clonotype was seen ten or more times. This rearrangement joins TRBV10-3 to TRBJ1-6; D gene ambiguous. The CDR3 runs 14 residues. The germline V gene encodes CDR1 ENHRY and CDR2 SYGVKD. Trimming shortened V by 3 bases and J by 6 bases, and 9 bases separated the two germline ends. The CDR3, as DNA: TGTGCCATCAGTGACAGGAGCAGTAATTCACCCCTCCACTTT. Amino acids: CAISDRSSNSPLHF.

This clonotype was observed a single time. This chain connects TRBV4-1 to TRBJ1-5; 8 bases agree with TRBD1. Germline V gene sequence: CDR1 MGHRA, CDR2 YSYEKL. V shed 1 base and J 0 bases; nucleotides not matched to a gene: 5. CDR3 size: 17 residues. Here the CDR3 reads CASSQGRQGYSNQPQHF. The CDR3 nucleotides read TGCGCCAGCAGCCAAGGTCGACAGGGGTATAGCAATCAGCCCCAGCATTTT.

The V call is TRBV19, the J call TRBJ1-2; no clear D gene. There are 16 residues in the CDR3. CDR1 and CDR2 from the germline V gene are LNHDA and SQIVND (reference sequence). Trimming took 9 bases from V and 6 from J, leaving 26 bases between them. CDR3 bases: TGTGCCAGGACCATGACTAGCGGGAGGGTCACGGATGGCTACACCTTC. Translation gives CARTMTSGRVTDGYTF.

This clonotype was recorded only once. The DNA is left out, because the CDR3 cannot be placed on it with certainty; the CDR3 is given as TCRdb lists it. CDR3 sequence: CASSFYICSASPVLNEQFF. V gene TRBV7-2 combines with J gene TRBJ2-1; the table's TRBD2 call for D was not verified on the DNA. The CDR3 comprises 19 residues, both ends counted. CDR1 and CDR2 from the germline V gene are SGHTA and FQGNSA.

A remark on this clonotype: Here the CDR3 omits its conserved ending phenylalanine or tryptophan, so a read error is the likely source. The chain carries TRBV5-1 and TRBJ1-3; D is unresolved. CDR3 length equals 12 residues. CDR1 and CDR2 (germline): SGHRS, YFSETQ. The CDR3 protein is CTSTSTGNTIYL. The DNA of the CDR3 is TGCACCAGCACCAGCACTGGAAACACCATATATCTT.